This TCR beta chain comes out of a study of tumor-infiltrating lymphocytes in primary liver carcinoma listed by TCRdb under 2017. About the full investigation: Of the five patients (three men and two women, aged 30 to 69 years), four had hepatocellular carcinoma and one had combined HCC and intrahepatic cholangiocarcinoma. The five patients had tumors of stage T1-T3 N0M0, with maximum diameters ranging from about 4.2 to 10 cm. Each sample produced about 3.5 to 7.5 million productive TCRbeta reads, and read depth showed no significant difference between tissue types. Across five regions of each liver tumor, along with adjacent normal tissue and blood, the study brought together TCRbeta repertoire sequencing, expression microarrays and whole-exome sequencing. TCRbeta repertoire sequencing covered 35 specimens from 5 patients: 25 or so tumor regions, 5 adjacent noncancerous liver tissues and 5 peripheral blood samples. The approximately 24 tumor region samples were profiled with Agilent mRNA microarrays so that TCRbeta repertoire diversity could be related to the local molecular phenotype. Repertoires from technical replicates were highly reproducible, with mean shared-clone rates about 0.91 and correlation coefficients above 0.95.

The germline V gene gives CDR1 as SGHVS and CDR2 as FQNEAQ. The CDR3 numbers 15 residues from cysteine through phenylalanine. This entry keeps only the CDR3 DNA: 45 bases, framed from base 1. To note about this clonotype: Its antigen remains unidentified. Mismatch with germline at one junction end may stem from a read error.

Results the study describes overall, beyond this receptor: Compared with blood, tumors had a significantly larger share of the repertoire taken up by the top 250 clones (p = 0.039). Only the TCR beta chain was sequenced, which likely underestimates true repertoire diversity because unpaired alpha chains were not captured. Only roughly 7-25% of top clones appeared in all five regions of a tumor, which suggests that tumor-infiltrating T cells are spatially heterogeneous. Only 4 or 5 patients were included in the study, and the authors note that the findings should be validated in a larger study. Bulk unsorted samples precluded comparing CD4+ and CD8+ T cell repertoires. Repertoire overlap was higher between tumor regions (mean about 35%) than tumor-adjacent (approximately 17%) or tumor-blood (14%) pairs, consistent with antigen-driven expansion.

TCRbeta-specific cDNA was reverse-transcribed from 500 ng total RNA using a constant-region primer and ProtoScript II reverse transcriptase. Three nested multiplex PCR rounds, following a slightly modified ARM-PCR procedure, were used to build the TCRbeta libraries. Multiplex TRBV1-TRBV30 forward primers and a Cbeta reverse primer were used in the first two PCR rounds, each of which was run for approximately 9 cycles. Sample barcodes and Illumina adapters were added in a final 25-cycle PCR with Deep VentR polymerase. Before sequencing, amplicons between 200 and 500 bp were purified from gel using a QIAquick gel extraction kit. An Illumina HiSeq 2500 was used to sequence the TCRbeta amplicons with 250-bp paired-end reads. The authors processed their data as follows. Trimmomatic v0.33 was used to quality-trim the reads, and FLASH v1.2.11 was used to merge paired reads so that full CDR3 sequences could be recovered. MiGEC v1.2.1b assigned V, D and J germline segments to the rearranged TCRbeta sequences. Clonotype statistics and Shannon-Wiener diversity indices were computed with VDJtools v1.0.0. Except for diversity analysis, only each sample's 250 most abundant clonotypes were used in subsequent analyses to reduce sampling bias. TCRdb itself trimmed the public reads at Q25 with fastp, ran MiXCR and retained productive beta chains. Merged by CDR3 protein, the rows form single entries marked with the most common genes and DNA. TCRdb's processing, not the authors', yielded these V and J calls. The sample table holds 20,000 to 25,000 distinct CDR3 sequences, of which 75% to 80% were seen once. The ten largest clones represent over 35% of the sample.

Without any cell sorting, total RNA and DNA were co-extracted from roughly 21-30 mg of bulk tissue using the AllPrep DNA/RNA mini kit. Between late 2015 and 2016, a handful of patients in China with histopathologically diagnosed primary liver carcinoma had surgical resection. Patients had chronic HBV infection and were treatment-naive at sampling. Five spatially separated regions were sampled from each tumor: the superior, inferior, left-lateral and right-lateral poles, plus the tumor centre. More than 75% viable tumor cells were found by histology in every tumor sample. Pieces of fresh tumor and adjacent tissue were cut in half, with one half kept in RNAlater at -80 degrees C and the other half sent for histology.

The receptor chain draws on TRBV7-8 and TRBJ2-2, with the D gene uncertain. The sample was liver tumor tissue from sampling region 1. The label giving this sample's cell subset or site can be read as: tumor region T1, superior pole. This clonotype was sampled from a woman in her twenties or thirties with primary liver carcinoma and hepatitis B virus infection. The DNA is TGTGCCAACAGCTTGGTCGGCCTGGGCTCCGTGGAGCTGTTTTTT. Translation gives CANSLVGLGSVELFF.